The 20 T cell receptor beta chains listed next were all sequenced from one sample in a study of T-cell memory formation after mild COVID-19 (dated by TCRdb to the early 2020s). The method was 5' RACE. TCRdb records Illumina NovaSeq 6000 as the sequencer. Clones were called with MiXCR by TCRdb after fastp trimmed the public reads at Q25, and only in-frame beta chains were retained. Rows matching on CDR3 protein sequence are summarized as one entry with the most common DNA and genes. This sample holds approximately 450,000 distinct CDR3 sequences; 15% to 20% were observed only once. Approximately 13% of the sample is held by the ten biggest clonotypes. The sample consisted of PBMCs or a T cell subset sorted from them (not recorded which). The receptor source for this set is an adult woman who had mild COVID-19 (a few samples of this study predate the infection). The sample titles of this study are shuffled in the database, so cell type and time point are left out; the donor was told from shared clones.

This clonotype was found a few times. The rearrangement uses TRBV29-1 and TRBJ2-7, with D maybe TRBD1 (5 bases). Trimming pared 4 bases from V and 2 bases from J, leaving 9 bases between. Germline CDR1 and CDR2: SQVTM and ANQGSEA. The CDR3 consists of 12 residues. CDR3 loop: CSVVGPTYEQYF. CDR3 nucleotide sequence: TGCAGCGTTGTGGGGCCGACCTACGAGCAGTACTTC.

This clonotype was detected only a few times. The CDR3, as DNA: TGTGCCAGCAGCCGTACATTAACAGATACGCAGTATTTT. As protein: CASSRTLTDTQYF. V gene TRBV7-3 combines with J gene TRBJ2-3, with D unresolved. This CDR3 spans 13 amino acids. V shed 5 bases and J shed 3 bases, with 9 bases lying between them. The germline V gene has CDR1 SGHTA and CDR2 FQGTGA.

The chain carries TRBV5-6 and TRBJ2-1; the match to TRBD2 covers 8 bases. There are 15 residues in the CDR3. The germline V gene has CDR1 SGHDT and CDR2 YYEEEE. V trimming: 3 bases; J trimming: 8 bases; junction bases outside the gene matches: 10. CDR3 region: CASSSIYREGDEQFF. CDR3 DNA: TGTGCCAGCAGCTCCATTTACCGGGAGGGGGATGAGCAGTTCTTC.

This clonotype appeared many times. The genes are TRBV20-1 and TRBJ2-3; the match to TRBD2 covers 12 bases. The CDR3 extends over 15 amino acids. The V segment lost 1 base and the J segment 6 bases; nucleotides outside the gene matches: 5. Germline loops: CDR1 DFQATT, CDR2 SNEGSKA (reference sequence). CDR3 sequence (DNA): TGCAGTGCTAGAGTAACTAGCGGGAGGTCCGATACGCAGTATTTT. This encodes CSARVTSGRSDTQYF.

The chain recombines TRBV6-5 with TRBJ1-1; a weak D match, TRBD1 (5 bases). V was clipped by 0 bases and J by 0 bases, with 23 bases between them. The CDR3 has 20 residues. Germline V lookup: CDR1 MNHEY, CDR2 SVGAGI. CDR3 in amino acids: CASSYSFWTLSRRVNTEAFF. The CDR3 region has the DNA TGTGCCAGCAGTTACTCATTCTGGACACTCAGCCGAAGAGTGAACACTGAAGCTTTCTTT.

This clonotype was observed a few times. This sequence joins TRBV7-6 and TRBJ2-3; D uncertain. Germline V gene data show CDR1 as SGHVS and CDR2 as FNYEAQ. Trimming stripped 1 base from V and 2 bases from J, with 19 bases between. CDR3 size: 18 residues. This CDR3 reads CASSLGMTISGATDTQYF. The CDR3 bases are TGTGCCAGCAGCTTAGGGATGACAATCTCGGGTGCCACAGATACGCAGTATTTT.

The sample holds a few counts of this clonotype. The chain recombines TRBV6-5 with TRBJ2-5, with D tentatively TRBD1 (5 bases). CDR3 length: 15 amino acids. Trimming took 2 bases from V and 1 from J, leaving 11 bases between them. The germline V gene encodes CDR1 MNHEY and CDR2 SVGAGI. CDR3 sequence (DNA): TGTGCCAGCAGTTACGGGGCGGATCTCCAAGAGACCCAGTACTTC. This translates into CASSYGADLQETQYF.

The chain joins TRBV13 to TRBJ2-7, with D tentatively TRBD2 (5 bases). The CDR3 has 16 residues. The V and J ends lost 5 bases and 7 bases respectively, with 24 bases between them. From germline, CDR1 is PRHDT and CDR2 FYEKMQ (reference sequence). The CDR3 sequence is CASSGSGERAFGEQYF. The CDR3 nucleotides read TGTGCCAGCAGCGGGTCCGGGGAAAGGGCGTTTGGGGAGCAGTACTTC. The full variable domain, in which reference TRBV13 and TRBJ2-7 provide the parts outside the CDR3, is AAGVIQSPRHLIKEKRETATLKCYPIPRHDTVYWYQQGPGQDPQFLISFYEKMQSDKGSIPDRFSAQQFSDYHSELNMSSLELGDSALYFCASSGSGERAFGEQYFGPGTRLTVT.

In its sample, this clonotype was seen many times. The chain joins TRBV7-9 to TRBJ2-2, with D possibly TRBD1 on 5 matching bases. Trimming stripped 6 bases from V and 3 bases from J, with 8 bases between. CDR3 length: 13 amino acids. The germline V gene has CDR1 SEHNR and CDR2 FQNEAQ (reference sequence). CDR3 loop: CASREQDTGELFF. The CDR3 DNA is TGTGCCAGCAGAGAACAGGACACCGGGGAGCTGTTTTTT.

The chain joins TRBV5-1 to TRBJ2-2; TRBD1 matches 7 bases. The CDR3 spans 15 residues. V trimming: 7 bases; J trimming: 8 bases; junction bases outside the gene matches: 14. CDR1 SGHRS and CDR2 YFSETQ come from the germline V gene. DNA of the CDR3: TGCGCCAGCTTTCCCGGGACAGCTTTATTAGGGGAGCTGTTTTTT. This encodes CASFPGTALLGELFF.

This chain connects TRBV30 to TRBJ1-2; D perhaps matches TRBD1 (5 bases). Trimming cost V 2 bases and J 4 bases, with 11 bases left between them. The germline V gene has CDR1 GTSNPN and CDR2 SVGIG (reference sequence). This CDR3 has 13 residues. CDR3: CAWSWGSPYGYTF. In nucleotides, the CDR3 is TGTGCCTGGAGTTGGGGCAGCCCCTATGGCTACACCTTC.

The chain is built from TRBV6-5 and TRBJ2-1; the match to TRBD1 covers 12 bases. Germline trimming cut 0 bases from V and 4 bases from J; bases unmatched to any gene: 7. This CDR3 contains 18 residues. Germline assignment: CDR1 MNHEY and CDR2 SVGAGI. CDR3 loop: CASSYSIGTGGPYNEQFF. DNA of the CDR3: TGTGCCAGCAGTTACTCGATCGGGACAGGGGGCCCTTACAATGAGCAGTTCTTC.

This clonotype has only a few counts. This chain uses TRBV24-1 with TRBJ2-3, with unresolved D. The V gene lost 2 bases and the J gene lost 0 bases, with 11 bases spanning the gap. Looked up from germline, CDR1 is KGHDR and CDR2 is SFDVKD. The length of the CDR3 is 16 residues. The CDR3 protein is CATSDWTASSTDTQYF. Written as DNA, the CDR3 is TGTGCCACCAGTGATTGGACGGCATCTAGCACAGATACGCAGTATTTT.

CDR3 nucleotide sequence: TGTGCCAGCAGCTTAGTTGGTAGCGGGAACACCGGGGAGCTGTTTTTT. Its translation: CASSLVGSGNTGELFF. The V gene is TRBV7-6, the J gene TRBJ2-2; D may be TRBD2 (6 bases). Deletions cut 1 base from V and 1 base from J, with 10 bases between. Germline loops: CDR1 SGHVS, CDR2 FNYEAQ. The CDR3 totals 16 residues.

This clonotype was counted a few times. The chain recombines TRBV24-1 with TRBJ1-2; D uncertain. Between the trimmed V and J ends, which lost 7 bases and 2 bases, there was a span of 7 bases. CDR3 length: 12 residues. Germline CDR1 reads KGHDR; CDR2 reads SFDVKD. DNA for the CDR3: TGTGCCACCAGCCACACCAACTATGGCTACACCTTC. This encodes CATSHTNYGYTF.

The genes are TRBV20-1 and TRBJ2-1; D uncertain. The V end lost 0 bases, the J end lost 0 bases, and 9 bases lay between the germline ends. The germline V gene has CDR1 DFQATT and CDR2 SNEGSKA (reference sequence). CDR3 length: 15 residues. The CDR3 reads CSARDHSSSYNEQFF. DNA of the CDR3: TGCAGTGCTAGAGATCACAGCAGCTCCTACAATGAGCAGTTCTTC.

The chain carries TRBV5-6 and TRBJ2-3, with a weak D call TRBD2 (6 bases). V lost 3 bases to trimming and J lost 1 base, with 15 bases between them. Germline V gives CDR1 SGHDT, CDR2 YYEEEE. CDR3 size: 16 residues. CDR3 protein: CASSSRFGGGTDTQYF. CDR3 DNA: TGTGCCAGCAGCTCTAGGTTCGGAGGGGGCACAGATACGCAGTATTTT.

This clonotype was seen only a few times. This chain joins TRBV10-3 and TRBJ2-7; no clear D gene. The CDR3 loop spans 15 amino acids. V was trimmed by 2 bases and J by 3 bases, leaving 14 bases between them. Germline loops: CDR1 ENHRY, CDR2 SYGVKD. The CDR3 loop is CAISEGQLAFYEQYF. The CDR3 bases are TGTGCCATCAGTGAGGGGCAGCTCGCTTTCTACGAGCAGTACTTC.

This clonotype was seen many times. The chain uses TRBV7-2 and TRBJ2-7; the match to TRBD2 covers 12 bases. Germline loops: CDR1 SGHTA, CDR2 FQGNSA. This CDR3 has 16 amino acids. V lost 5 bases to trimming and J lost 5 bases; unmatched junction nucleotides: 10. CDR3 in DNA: TGTGCCAGCAGCCACTCTCTAGCGGGAGGGCGCCACGAGCAGTACTTC. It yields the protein CASSHSLAGGRHEQYF.

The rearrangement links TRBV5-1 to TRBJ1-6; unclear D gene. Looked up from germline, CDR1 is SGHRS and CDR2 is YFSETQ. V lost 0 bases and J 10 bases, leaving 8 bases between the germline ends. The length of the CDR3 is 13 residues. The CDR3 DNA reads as TGCGCCAGCAGCTTGGGTTCGGGATCACCCCTCCACTTT. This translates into CASSLGSGSPLHF.